The sample holds many counts of the clone carrying this TCR beta chain. This entry is derived from a study of T-cell memory formation after mild COVID-19. UMIs and sample barcodes were carried by the TCR alpha and TCR beta cDNA libraries that 5'RACE produced using constant-segment primers. TCRdb called the 5' RACE reads again in MiXCR, with one record for every CDR3 protein. The sample lists about 38,000 distinct CDR3 sequences; about an eighth were seen once. Unmatched junction bases numbered 19, after V lost 0 bases and J lost 3 bases. The CDR3 loop spans 21 amino acids. The germline V gene encodes CDR1 MGHDK and CDR2 SYGVNS.

The specimen was PBMCs or a T cell subset sorted from them (not recorded which). The chain couples TRBV25-1 to TRBJ2-1; TRBD2 matches 8 bases. The receptor was isolated from a man younger than 35 who had mild COVID-19 (a few samples of this study predate the infection). Cell type and time point are not known. DNA of the CDR3: TGTGCCAGCAGTGAATATAAAGAGGAGCGGGGGCCCCCTCACCACTACAATGAGCAGTTCTTC. Translating gives CASSEYKEERGPPHHYNEQFF.